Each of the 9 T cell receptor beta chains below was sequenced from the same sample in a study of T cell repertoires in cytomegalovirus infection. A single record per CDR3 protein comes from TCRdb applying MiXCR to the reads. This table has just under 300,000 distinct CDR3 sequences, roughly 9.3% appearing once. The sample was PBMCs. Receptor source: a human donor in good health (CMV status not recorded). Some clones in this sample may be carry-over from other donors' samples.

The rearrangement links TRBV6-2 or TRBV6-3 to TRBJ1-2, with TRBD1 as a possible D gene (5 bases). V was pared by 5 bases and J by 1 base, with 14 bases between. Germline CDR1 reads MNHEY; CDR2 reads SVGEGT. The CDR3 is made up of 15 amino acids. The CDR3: CASSGQRGNNYGYTF. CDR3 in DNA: TGTGCCAGCAGTGGTCAAAGGGGCAATAACTATGGCTACACCTTC.

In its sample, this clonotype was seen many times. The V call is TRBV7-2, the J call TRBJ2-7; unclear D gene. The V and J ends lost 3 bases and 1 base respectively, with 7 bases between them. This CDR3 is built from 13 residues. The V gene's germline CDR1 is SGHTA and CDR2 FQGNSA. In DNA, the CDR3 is TGTGCCAGCAGCTTTTCCAGGTCCTACGAGCAGTACTTC. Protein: CASSFSRSYEQYF.

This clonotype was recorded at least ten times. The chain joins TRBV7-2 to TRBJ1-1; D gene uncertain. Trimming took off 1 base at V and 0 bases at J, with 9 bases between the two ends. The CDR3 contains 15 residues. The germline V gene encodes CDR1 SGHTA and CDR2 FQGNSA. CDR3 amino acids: CASSLGVTMNTEAFF. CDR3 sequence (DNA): TGTGCCAGCAGCTTAGGGGTGACTATGAACACTGAAGCTTTCTTT.

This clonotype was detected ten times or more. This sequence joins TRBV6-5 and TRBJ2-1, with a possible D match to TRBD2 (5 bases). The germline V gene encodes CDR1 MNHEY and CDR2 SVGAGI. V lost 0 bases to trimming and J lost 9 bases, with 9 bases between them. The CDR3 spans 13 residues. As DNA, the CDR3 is TGTGCCAGCAGTTACTCTGGAGGTGGTGAGCAGTTCTTC. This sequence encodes CASSYSGGGEQFF.

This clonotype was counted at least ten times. This CDR3 reads CASSTRTDASYEQYV. The CDR3 nucleotides read TGTGCCAGCAGTACCCGGACAGATGCCTCCTACGAGCAGTACGTC. V usage is TRBV6-2 or TRBV6-3 and J usage is TRBJ2-7, with D possibly TRBD1 on 6 matching bases. Trimming removed 5 bases at V and 0 bases at J, with 14 bases between. There are 15 residues in the CDR3. Germline V CDR1 and CDR2: MNHEY, SVGEGT.

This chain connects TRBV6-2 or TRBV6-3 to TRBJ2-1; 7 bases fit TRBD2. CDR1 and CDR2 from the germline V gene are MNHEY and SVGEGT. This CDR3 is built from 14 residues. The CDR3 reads CASALPSGNNEQFF. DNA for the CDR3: TGTGCTTCCGCCCTGCCTAGCGGTAACAATGAGCAGTTCTTC.

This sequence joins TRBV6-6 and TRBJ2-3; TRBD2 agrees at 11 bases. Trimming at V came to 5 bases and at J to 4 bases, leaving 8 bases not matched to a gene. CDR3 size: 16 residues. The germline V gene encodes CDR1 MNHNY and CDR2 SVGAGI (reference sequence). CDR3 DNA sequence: TGTGCCAGCAGTGCCGGACTAGCGGGCAGCCCAGATACGCAGTATTTT. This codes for CASSAGLAGSPDTQYF.

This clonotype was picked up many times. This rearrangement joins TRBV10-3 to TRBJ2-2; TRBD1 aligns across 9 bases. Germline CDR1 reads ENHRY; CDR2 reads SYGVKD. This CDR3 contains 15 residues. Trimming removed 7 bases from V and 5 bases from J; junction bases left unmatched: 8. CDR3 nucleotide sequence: TGTGCCATCATTGACCGACAGGGGGGAACCGGGGAGCTGTTTTTT. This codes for CAIIDRQGGTGELFF.

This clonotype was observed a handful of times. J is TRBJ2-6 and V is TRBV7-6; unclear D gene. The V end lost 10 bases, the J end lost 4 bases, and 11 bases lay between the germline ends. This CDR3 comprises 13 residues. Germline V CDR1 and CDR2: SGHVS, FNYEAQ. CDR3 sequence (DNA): TGTGCCACTCAGGAAATCGGGGCCAACGTCCTGACTTTC. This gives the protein CATQEIGANVLTF.